These 8 T cell receptor beta chains were sequenced from one sample in a study of beta chain features in type 1 diabetes. General study results and limits: Moderate yet significant TCRB CDR3 shortening was seen in Type 1 diabetes patients in all four CD4+ subsets.

The study reverse transcribed the entire isolated RNA, so it sequenced expressed TCRB transcripts. Profiled with immunoSEQ multiplex PCR; TCRdb holds only in-frame clones, not every one. In the table there are approximately 240,000 clones, around 15% of which are singletons. These receptors' antigens are unknown. What was sequenced was naive CD4+ T cells from blood. The receptors originated from a man aged 30 to 39 with type 1 diabetes.

This clone has just a few counts. The chain combines TRBV27 with TRBJ1-5, with 7 bases fitting TRBD1. Trimming cost V 5 bases and J 5 bases; bases outside gene matches: 6. This CDR3 region has 14 residues. The germline gives CDR1 MNHEY, CDR2 SMNVEV (reference sequence). The CDR3 region has the DNA TGTGCCAGCAGTACCGGGACAGACCATCAGCCCCAGCATTTT. Translation gives CASSTGTDHQPQHF.

This clone was detected a few times. The J gene is TRBJ1-5, the V gene TRBV30; D gene ambiguous. This CDR3 has 13 amino acids. Germline-derived CDR1 and CDR2 are GTSNPN and SVGIG (reference sequence). Trimming left V 2 bases short and J 7 bases short, with 12 bases between. The CDR3 DNA reads as TGTGCCTGGAGTACGACGGAGTCCCAGCCCCAGCATTTT. Protein product: CAWSTTESQPQHF.

V gene TRBV30 combines with J gene TRBJ1-5, with 10 bases fitting TRBD1. J lost 4 bases, V lost 0 bases, and 3 bases had no gene match. The germline V gene encodes CDR1 GTSNPN and CDR2 SVGIG (reference sequence). This CDR3 is 15 amino acids long. The CDR3 region is CAWSVRGQGNQPQHF. Written as DNA, the CDR3 is TGTGCCTGGAGTGTACGGGGACAGGGGAATCAGCCCCAGCATTTT.

This chain uses TRBV29-1 with TRBJ2-3; D not certain. V lost 4 bases and J 0 bases, leaving 5 bases between the germline ends. CDR1 and CDR2 (germline): SQVTM, ANQGSEA. The CDR3 extends over 12 amino acids. CDR3 protein: CSVGSSTDTQYF. In DNA form, the CDR3 reads TGCAGCGTTGGGAGTAGCACAGATACGCAGTATTTT.

This clone was seen a handful of times. The chain couples TRBV30 to TRBJ2-7; tentative D call: TRBD2 (5 bases). The CDR3 consists of 14 residues. Germline CDR1 is GTSNPN and CDR2 is SVGIG (reference sequence). Trimming pared 0 bases from V and 7 bases from J, leaving 16 bases between. The CDR3 is CAWSVVAPGNEQYF. CDR3 nucleotide sequence: TGTGCCTGGAGTGTGGTAGCGCCGGGGAATGAGCAGTACTTC.

This clone has a handful of counts. The rearrangement joins TRBV29-1 to TRBJ1-1; D is undetermined. Between the trimmed V and J ends, which lost 4 bases and 0 bases, there was a span of 9 bases. CDR1 is SQVTM and CDR2 is ANQGSEA in the germline V gene. The CDR3 runs 13 residues. The CDR3 coding sequence is TGCAGCGTTGTCCAACGGATGAACACTGAAGCTTTCTTT. Translation gives CSVVQRMNTEAFF.

This clone was seen more than once but under ten times. V and J are TRBV4-3 and TRBJ1-2; D unresolved. This CDR3 spans 13 amino acids. Looked up from germline, CDR1 is LGHNA and CDR2 is YSLEER. Trimming pared 4 bases from V and 5 bases from J, leaving 11 bases between. CDR3 in DNA: TGCGCCAGCAGCCGAGCCGGCCCTTATGGCTACACCTTC. The encoded protein is CASSRAGPYGYTF.

This chain connects TRBV29-1 to TRBJ2-7, with D perhaps assigned TRBD1 or TRBD2 (5 bases each). The CDR3 length is 14 residues. Trimming took off 6 bases at V and 0 bases at J, with 15 bases between the two ends. CDR1 is SQVTM and CDR2 is ANQGSEA in the germline V gene. CDR3 in amino acids: CSVGGGPDSYEQYF. The CDR3 DNA follows: TGCAGCGTCGGTGGGGGACCGGACTCCTACGAGCAGTACTTC.